Below, one TCR beta chain is given with its context. Each cDNA molecule carried a unique molecular identifier. TCRdb processed the 5' RACE reads anew with MiXCR; each CDR3 protein has one entry. The repertoire includes fewer than 100,000 distinct CDR3 sequences, about 16% of them detected once, and roughly 3% sits in the top ten. Germline-derived CDR1 and CDR2 are SQVTM and ANQGSEA. Trimming shortened V by 7 bases and J by 2 bases, and 18 bases separated the two germline ends. This CDR3 is built from 15 residues. The sample originates from a study of early T cells in non-severe SARS-CoV-2 infection. The V and J genes are TRBV29-1 and TRBJ1-5; weak D call: TRBD1 (6 bases). The clonotype comes from an adult who was a healthcare worker with PCR-confirmed SARS-CoV-2 infection or an uninfected control (not recorded which). What was sequenced was whole blood. The CDR3 region has the DNA TGCAGCGGAGCAACAGGGAGTCCGGGCAATCAGCCCCAGCATTTT. Encoded protein: CSGATGSPGNQPQHF.